This T cell receptor (beta chain) was captured in a study of T-cell memory formation after mild COVID-19. Study findings and constraints: Contracting clones, day 15 to 85, had balanced CD4/CD8, and later expanders favored CD4+.

Looked up from germline, CDR1 is SGHNT and CDR2 is YYREEE (reference sequence). The CDR3 runs 13 residues. Trimming left V 2 bases short and J 8 bases short, with 13 bases between. In the case of this clonotype: Its antigen is unidentified.

TCRdb reanalysed the 5' RACE reads using MiXCR and keeps one entry per CDR3 protein. The sample lists more than 150,000 distinct CDR3 sequences, about a fifth occurring once. Source material: PBMCs or a T cell subset sorted from them (not recorded which). This chain joins TRBV5-4 and TRBJ1-2, with TRBD1 as a possible D gene (6 bases). The sequence derives from an adult woman who had mild COVID-19 (a few samples of this study predate the infection). Cell type and time point are not known. CDR3: CASSFRGAEGYTF. Written as DNA, the CDR3 is TGTGCCAGCAGCTTTCGGGGGGCGGAGGGCTACACCTTC.